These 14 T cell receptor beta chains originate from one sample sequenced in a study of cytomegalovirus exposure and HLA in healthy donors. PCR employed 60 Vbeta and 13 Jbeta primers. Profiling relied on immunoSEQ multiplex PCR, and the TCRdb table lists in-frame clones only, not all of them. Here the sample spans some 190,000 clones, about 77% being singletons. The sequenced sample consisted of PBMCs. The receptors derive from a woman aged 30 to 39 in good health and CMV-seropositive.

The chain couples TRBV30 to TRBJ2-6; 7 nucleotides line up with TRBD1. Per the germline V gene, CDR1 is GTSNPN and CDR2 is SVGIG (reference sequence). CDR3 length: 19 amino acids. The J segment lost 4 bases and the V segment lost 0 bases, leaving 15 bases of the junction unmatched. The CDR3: CAWSVLRKTGPPGANVLTF. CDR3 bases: TGTGCCTGGAGTGTCCTCCGAAAGACAGGGCCCCCGGGGGCCAACGTCCTGACTTTC.

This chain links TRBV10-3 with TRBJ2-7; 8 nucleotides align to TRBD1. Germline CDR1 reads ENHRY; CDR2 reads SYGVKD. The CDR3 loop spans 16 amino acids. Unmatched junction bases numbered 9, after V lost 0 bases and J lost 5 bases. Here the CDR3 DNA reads TGTGCCATCAGTGAGTCAAGGACAGGGAGAGGCGACGAGCAGTACTTC. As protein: CAISESRTGRGDEQYF.

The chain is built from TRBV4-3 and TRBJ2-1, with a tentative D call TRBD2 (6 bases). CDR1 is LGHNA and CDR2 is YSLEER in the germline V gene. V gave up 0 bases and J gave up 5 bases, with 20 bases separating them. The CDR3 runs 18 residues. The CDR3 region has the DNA TGCGCCAGCAGCCAAGATCCGGTCGGGGCGGGGTCAAACAATGAGCAGTTCTTC. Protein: CASSQDPVGAGSNNEQFF.

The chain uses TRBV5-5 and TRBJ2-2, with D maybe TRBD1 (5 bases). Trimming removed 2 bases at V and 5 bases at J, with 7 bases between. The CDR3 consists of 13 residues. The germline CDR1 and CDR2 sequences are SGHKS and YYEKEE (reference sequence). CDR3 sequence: CASSLGATGELFF. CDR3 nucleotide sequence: TGTGCCAGCAGCTTAGGGGCTACCGGGGAGCTGTTTTTT. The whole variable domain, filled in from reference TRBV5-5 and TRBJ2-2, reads DAGVTQSPTHLIKTRGQQVTLRCSPISGHKSVSWYQQVLGQGPQFIFQYYEKEERGRGNFPDRFSARQFPNYSSELNVNALLLGDSALYLCASSLGATGELFFGEGSRLTVL.

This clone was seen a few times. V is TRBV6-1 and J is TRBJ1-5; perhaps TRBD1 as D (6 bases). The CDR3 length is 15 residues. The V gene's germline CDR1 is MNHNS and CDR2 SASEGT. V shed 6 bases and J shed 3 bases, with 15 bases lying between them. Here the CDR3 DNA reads TGTGCCAGCAGGCCAAAAGGACAGAACAATCAGCCCCAGCATTTT. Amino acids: CASRPKGQNNQPQHF.

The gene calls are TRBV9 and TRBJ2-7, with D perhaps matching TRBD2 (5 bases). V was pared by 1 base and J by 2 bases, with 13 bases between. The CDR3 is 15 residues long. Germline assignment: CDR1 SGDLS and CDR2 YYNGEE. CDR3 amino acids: CASSVSPGLTYEQYF. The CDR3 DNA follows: TGTGCCAGCAGCGTATCCCCCGGACTCACCTACGAGCAGTACTTC.

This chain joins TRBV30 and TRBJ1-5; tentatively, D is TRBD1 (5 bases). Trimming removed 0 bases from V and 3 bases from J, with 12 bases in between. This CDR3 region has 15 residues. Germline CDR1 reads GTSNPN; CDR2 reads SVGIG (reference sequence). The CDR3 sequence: CAWSVQGGVNQPQHF. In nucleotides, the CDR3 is TGTGCCTGGAGTGTCCAGGGTGGGGTCAATCAGCCCCAGCATTTT.

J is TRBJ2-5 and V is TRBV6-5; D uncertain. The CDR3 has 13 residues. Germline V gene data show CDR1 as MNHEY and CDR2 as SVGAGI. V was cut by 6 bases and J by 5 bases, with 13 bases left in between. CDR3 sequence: CASRPSGRETQYF. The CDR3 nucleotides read TGTGCCAGCAGACCCTCAGGTCGCGAGACCCAGTACTTC.

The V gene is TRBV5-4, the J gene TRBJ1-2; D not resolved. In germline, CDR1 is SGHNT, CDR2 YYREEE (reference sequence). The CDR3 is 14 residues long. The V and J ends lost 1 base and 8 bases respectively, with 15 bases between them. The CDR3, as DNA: TGTGCCAGCAGCTTGATCGCCGGCTCGGGAGGCTACACCTTC. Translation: CASSLIAGSGGYTF.

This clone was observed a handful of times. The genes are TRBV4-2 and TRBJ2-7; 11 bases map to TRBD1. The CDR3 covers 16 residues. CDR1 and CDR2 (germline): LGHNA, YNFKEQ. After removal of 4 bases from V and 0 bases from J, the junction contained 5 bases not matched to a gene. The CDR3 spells CASSPRTGGLSYEQYF. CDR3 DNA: TGTGCCAGCAGCCCGAGGACAGGGGGCCTCTCCTACGAGCAGTACTTC.

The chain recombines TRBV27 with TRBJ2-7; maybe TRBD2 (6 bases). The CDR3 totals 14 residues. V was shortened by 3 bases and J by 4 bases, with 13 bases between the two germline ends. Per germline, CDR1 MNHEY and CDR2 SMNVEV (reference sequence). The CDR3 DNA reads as TGTGCCAGCAGTTTCAGTACACGGGGGTACGAGCAGTACTTC. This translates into CASSFSTRGYEQYF.

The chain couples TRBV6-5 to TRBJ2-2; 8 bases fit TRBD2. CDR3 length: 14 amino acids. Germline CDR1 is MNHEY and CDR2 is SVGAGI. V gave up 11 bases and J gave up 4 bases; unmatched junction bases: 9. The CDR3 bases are TGTGCCGGCGGGGCGGGGGGACCCACCGGGGAGCTGTTTTTT. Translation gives CAGGAGGPTGELFF.

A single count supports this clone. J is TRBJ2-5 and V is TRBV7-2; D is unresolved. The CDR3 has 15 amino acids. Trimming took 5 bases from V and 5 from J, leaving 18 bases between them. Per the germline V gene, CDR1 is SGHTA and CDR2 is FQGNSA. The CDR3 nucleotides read TGTGCCAGCAGCCGTCCTGGGCAAAGATGGGAGACCCAGTACTTC. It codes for CASSRPGQRWETQYF.

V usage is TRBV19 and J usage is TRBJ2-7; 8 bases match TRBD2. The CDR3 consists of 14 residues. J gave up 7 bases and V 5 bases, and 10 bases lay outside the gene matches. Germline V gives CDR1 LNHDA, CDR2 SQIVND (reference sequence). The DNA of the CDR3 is TGTGCCAGTAGTTTCCGGCGGGCGGGAGGAGAGCAGTACTTC. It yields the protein CASSFRRAGGEQYF. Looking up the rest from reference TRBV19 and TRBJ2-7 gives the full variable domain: DGGITQSPKYLFRKEGQNVTLSCEQNLNHDAMYWYRQDPGQGLRLIYYSQIVNDFQKGDIAEGYSVSREKKESFPLTVTSAQKNPTAFYLCASSFRRAGGEQYFGPGTRLTVT.